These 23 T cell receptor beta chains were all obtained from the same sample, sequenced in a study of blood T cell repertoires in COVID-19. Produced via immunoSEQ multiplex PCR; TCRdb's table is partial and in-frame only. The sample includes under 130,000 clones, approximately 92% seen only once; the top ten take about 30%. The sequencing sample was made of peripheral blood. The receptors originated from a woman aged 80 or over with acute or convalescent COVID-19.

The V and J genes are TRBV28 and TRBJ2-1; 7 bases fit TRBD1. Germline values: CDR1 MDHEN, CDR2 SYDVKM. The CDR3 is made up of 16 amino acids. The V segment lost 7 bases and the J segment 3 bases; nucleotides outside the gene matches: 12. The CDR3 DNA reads TGTGCCAGCACCCCAACCGGGACAGTCGGCTACAATGAGCAGTTCTTC. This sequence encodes CASTPTGTVGYNEQFF.

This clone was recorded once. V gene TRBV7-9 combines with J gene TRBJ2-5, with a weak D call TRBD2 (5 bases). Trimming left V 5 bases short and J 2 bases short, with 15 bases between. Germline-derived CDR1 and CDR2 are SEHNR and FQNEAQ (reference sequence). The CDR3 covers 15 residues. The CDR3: CASSPSSGMQETQYF. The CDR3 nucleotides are TGTGCCAGCAGCCCTTCGAGCGGAATGCAAGAGACCCAGTACTTC.

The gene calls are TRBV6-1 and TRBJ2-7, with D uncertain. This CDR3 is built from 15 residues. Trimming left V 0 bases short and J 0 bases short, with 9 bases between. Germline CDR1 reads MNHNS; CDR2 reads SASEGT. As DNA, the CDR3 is TGTGCCAGCAGTGAAGCCAGATGGAGCTCCTACGAGCAGTACTTC. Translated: CASSEARWSSYEQYF.

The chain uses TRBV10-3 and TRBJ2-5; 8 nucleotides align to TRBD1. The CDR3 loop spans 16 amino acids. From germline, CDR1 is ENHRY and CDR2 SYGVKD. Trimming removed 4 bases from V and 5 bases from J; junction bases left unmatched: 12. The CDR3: CAISGGQGIQRETQYF. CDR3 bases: TGTGCCATCAGTGGCGGACAGGGTATACAACGGGAGACCCAGTACTTC.

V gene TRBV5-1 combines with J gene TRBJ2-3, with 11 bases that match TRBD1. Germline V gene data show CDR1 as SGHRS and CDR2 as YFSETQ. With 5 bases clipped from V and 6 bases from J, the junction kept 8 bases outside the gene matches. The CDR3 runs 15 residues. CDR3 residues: CASSPDRGRLDTQYF. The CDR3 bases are TGCGCCAGCAGTCCGGACAGGGGGCGGTTGGATACGCAGTATTTT.

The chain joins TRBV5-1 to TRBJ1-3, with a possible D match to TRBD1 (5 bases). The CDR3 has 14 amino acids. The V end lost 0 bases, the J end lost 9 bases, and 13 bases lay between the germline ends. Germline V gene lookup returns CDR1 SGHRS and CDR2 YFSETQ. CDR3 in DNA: TGCGCCAGCAGCTTGGGTGTCAGGGAAGCCACCATATATTTT. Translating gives CASSLGVREATIYF.

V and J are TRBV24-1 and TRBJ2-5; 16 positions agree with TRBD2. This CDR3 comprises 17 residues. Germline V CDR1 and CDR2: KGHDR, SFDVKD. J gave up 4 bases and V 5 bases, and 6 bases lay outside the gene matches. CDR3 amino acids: CATSAGLAGGPRETQYF. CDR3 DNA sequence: TGTGCCACCAGTGCGGGACTAGCGGGGGGGCCTCGAGAGACCCAGTACTTC.

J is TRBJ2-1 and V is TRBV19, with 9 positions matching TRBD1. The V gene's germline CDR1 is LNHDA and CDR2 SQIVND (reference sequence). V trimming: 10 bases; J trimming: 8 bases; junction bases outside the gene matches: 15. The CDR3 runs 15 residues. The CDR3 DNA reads TGTGCCACCTTAAGCCGGGACAGGGATTTCGATGAGCAGTTCTTC. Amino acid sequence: CATLSRDRDFDEQFF.

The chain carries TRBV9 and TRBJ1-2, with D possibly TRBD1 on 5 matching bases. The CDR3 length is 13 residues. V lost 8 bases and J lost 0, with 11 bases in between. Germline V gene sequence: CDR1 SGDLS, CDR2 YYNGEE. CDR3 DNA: TGTGCCAGGGTCGACAGCCCTAACTATGGCTACACCTTC. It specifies CARVDSPNYGYTF.

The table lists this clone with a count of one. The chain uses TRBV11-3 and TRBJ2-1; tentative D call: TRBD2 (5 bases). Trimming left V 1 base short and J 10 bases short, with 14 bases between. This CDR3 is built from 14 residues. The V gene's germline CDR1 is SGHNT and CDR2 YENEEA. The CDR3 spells CASSLGEKRTEQFF. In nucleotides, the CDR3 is TGTGCCAGCAGCTTAGGGGAAAAGCGGACCGAGCAGTTCTTC.

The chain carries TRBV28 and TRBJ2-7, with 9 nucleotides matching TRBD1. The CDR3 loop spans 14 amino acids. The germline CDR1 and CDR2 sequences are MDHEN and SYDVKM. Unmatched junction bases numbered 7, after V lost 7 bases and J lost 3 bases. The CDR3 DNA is TGTGCCAGCAAGCCGGGACAGGGTGACTACGAGCAGTACTTC. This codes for CASKPGQGDYEQYF.

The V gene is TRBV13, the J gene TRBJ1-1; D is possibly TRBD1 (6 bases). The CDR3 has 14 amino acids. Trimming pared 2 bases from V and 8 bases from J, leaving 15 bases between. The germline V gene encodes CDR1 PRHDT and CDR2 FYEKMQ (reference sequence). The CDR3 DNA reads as TGTGCCAGCAGCTTATGGATGGGGAGGGGGGAAGCTTTCTTT. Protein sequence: CASSLWMGRGEAFF.

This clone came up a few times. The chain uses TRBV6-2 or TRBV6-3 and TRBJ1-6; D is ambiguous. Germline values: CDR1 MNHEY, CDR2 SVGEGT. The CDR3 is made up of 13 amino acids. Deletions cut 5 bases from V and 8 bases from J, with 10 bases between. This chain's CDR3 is CASSTLTYSPLHF. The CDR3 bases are TGTGCCAGCAGTACCCTCACTTATTCACCCCTCCACTTT.

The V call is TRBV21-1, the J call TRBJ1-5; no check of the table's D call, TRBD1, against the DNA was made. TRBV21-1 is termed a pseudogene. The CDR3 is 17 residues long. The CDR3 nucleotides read TGTGCCAGCAGCAAAAACGCTGGATTACAGGAGTTCGAGCCCCAGCATTTT. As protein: CASSKNAGLQEFEPQHF.

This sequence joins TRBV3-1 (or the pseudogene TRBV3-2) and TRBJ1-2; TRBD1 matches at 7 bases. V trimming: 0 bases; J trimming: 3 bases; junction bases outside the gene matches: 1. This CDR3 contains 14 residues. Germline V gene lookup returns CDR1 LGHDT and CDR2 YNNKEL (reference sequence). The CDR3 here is CASSQEGGHYGYTF. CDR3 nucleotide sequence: TGTGCCAGCAGCCAAGAAGGGGGCCACTATGGCTACACCTTC.

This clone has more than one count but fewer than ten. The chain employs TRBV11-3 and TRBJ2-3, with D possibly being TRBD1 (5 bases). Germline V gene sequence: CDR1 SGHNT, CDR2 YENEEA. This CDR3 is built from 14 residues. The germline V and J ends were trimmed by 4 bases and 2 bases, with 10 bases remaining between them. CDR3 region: CASSSQGDTDTQYF. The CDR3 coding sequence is TGTGCCAGCAGCTCGCAAGGGGACACAGATACGCAGTATTTT.

In DNA form, the CDR3 reads TGTGCCAGCAGTGGCGTCGGGAAACTGTTTTTT. Translating it yields CASSGVGKLFF. The chain couples TRBV12-3 or TRBV12-4 to TRBJ1-4; D is unresolved. The CDR3 covers 11 residues. Trimming took off 5 bases at V and 11 bases at J, with 9 bases between the two ends.

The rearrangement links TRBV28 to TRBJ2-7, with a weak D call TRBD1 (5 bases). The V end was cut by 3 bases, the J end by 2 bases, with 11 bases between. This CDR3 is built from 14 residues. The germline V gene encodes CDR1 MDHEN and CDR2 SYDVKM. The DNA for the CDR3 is TGTGCCAGCAGTTTTCTGGACACGACCTACGAGCAGTACTTC. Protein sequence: CASSFLDTTYEQYF.

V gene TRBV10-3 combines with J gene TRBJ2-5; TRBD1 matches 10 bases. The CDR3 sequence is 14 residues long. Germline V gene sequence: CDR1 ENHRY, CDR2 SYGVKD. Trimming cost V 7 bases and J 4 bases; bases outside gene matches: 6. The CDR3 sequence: CAIKGGTGAETQYF. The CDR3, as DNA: TGTGCCATCAAGGGGGGGACAGGGGCAGAGACCCAGTACTTC.

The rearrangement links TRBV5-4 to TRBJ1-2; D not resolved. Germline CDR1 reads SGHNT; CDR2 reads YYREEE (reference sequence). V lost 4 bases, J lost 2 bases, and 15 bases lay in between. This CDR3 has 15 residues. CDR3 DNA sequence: TGTGCCAGCAGCCAGAGGACTGGTACGAACTATGGCTACACCTTC. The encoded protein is CASSQRTGTNYGYTF.

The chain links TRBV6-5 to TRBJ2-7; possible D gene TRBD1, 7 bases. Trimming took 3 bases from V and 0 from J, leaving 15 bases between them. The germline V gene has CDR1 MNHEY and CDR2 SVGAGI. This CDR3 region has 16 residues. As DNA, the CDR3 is TGTGCCAGCAGTTATTCGGGCGGGACAGACTCCTACGAGCAGTACTTC. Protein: CASSYSGGTDSYEQYF.

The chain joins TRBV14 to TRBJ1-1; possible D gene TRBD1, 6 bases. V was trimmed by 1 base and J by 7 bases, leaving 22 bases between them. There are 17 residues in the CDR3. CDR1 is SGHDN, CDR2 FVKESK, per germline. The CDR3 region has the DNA TGTGCCAGCAGCCAAGTGGGCAGGGGAAGGGTCGGGGATGAAGCTTTCTTT. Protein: CASSQVGRGRVGDEAFF.

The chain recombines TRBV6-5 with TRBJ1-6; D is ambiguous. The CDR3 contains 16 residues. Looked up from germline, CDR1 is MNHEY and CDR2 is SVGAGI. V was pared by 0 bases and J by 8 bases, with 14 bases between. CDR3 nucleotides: TGTGCCAGCAGTTACTCCTCTCGCGGGTTGGATTCACCCCTCCACTTT. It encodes CASSYSSRGLDSPLHF.